This entry describes one T cell receptor (beta chain). Only in-frame clones appear in the TCRdb table, and some are missing; sequencing was by immunoSEQ multiplex PCR. Here the sample spans some 110,000 clones, just under 90% being singletons. V was clipped by 7 bases and J by 4 bases; unmatched bases: 9. Germline values: CDR1 SQVTM, CDR2 ANQGSEA. This CDR3 is built from 13 residues. The data derive from a study of radiotherapy plus CTLA-4 blockade in lung cancer. Specimen: peripheral blood, collected from a patient treated with radiotherapy plus ipilimumab. The TCR originated in a human donor with non-small cell lung cancer that progressed on radiotherapy plus ipilimumab. The rearrangement uses TRBV29-1 and TRBJ1-1; 7 bases are a match to TRBD1. CDR3 in DNA: TGCAGCGGACAGACAGGGCGGGTCACTGAAGCTTTCTTT. Its translation is CSGQTGRVTEAFF.